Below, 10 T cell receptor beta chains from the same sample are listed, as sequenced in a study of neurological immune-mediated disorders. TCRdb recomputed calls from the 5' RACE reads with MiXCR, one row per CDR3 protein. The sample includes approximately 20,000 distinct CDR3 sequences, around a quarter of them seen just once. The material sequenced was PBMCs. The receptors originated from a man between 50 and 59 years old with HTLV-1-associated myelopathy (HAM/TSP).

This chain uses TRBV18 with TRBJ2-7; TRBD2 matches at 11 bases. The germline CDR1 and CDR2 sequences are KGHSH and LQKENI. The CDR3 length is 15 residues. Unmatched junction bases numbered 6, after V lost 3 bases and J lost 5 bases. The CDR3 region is CASSPNSGGANEQYF. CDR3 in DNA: TGTGCCAGCTCACCTAATAGCGGGGGGGCTAACGAGCAGTACTTC.

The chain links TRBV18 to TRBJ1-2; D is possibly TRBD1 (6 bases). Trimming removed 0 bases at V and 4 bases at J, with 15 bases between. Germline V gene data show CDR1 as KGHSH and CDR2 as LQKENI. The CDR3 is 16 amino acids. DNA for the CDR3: TGTGCCAGCTCACCACCGGTCCGAGACAGGCTCTATGGCTACACCTTC. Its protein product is CASSPPVRDRLYGYTF.

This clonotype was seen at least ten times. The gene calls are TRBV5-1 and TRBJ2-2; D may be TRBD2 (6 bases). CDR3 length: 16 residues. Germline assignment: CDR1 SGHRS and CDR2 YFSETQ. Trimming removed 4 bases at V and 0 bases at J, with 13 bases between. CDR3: CASSPFGGSNTGELFF. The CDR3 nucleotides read TGCGCCAGCAGCCCTTTCGGGGGATCGAACACCGGGGAGCTGTTTTTT. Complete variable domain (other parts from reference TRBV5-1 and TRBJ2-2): KAGVTQTPRYLIKTRGQQVTLSCSPISGHRSVSWYQQTPGQGLQFLFEYFSETQRNKGNFPGRFSGRQFSNSRSEMNVSTLELGDSALYLCASSPFGGSNTGELFFGEGSRLTVL.

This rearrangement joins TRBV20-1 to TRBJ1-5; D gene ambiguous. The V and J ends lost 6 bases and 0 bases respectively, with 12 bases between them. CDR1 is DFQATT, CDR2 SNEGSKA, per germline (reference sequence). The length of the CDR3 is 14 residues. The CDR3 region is CSAAEDNSNQPQHF. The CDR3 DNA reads TGCAGTGCAGCAGAAGACAATAGCAATCAGCCCCAGCATTTT.

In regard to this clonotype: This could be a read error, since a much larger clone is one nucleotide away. In DNA form, the CDR3 reads TGCAGTGTGGGACCCGCGGGGCTCGATGAGCAGTTCTTC. Translation gives CSVGPAGLDEQFF. The chain combines TRBV20-1 with TRBJ2-1, with TRBD2 as a possible D gene (6 bases). V lost 7 bases and J lost 8, with 18 bases in between. This CDR3 has 13 residues. Germline lookup yields CDR1 DFQATT and CDR2 SNEGSKA (reference sequence).

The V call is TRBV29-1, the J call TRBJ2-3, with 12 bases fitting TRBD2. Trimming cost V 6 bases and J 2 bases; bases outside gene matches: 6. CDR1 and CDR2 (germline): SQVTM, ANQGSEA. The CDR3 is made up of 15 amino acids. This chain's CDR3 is CSVRGLAGITDTQYF. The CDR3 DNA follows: TGCAGCGTCAGAGGACTAGCGGGGATCACAGATACGCAGTATTTT.

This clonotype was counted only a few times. As DNA, the CDR3 is TGTGCCAGCTCCCCTCCGACCCAGGACAGGGGCACCTATGGCTACACCTTC. Translated: CASSPPTQDRGTYGYTF. This rearrangement joins TRBV18 to TRBJ1-2, with 9 bases matching TRBD1. The CDR3 runs 17 residues. V was clipped by 6 bases and J by 4 bases; unmatched bases: 15. Germline V lookup: CDR1 KGHSH, CDR2 LQKENI.

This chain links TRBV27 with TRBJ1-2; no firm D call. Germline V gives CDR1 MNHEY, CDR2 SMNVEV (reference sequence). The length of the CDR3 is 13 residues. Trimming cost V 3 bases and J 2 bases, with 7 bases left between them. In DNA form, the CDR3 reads TGTGCCAGCAGTTTGTCAAAAAACTATGGCTACACCTTC. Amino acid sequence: CASSLSKNYGYTF.

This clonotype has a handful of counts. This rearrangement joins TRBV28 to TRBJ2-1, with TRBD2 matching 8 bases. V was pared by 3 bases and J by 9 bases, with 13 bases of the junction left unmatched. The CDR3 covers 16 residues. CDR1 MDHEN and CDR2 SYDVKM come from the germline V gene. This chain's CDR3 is CASSFLDGGARIEQFF. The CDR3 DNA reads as TGTGCCAGCAGTTTTTTGGACGGGGGGGCCCGAATTGAGCAGTTCTTC.

CDR3 coding DNA: TGCAGCGTTGCCTTGCATACGGATTCCTACGAGCAGTACTTC. Translating it yields CSVALHTDSYEQYF. The chain is built from TRBV29-1 and TRBJ2-7; D call uncertain. Germline V gene sequence: CDR1 SQVTM, CDR2 ANQGSEA. The CDR3 is 14 residues long. Trimming took off 4 bases at V and 1 base at J, with 14 bases between the two ends.